The source of this TCR beta chain is a study of shared clonotypes between healthy human individuals. Researchers ran the assay at a deep level. Clones were read by immunoSEQ multiplex PCR, and TCRdb kept only the in-frame ones, dropping some. The sample has roughly 1,100,000 clones, around 76% seen once. V gave up 3 bases and J gave up 2 bases, with 11 bases separating them. Germline CDR1 KGHSH, CDR2 LQKENI. The CDR3 length is 14 residues. Regarding this clone: Antigen unknown.

Findings of the study overall: Estimated clonotype richness was generally higher in naive than memory subsets. Sequencing depth was predicted to influence how clonotypes are shared among donors. Limited genetic and exposure-history diversity came from having few donors.

The source of this sequence is a man aged 18 to 35 in good health. The genes are TRBV18 and TRBJ2-7; no reliable D call. The specimen was memory CD4+ T cells sorted from blood. Subset reported: CD45RA-negative fraction. CDR3 protein: CASSPRQSAYEQYF. The CDR3 DNA sequence: TGTGCCAGCTCACCGCGGCAGAGTGCCTACGAGCAGTACTTC.